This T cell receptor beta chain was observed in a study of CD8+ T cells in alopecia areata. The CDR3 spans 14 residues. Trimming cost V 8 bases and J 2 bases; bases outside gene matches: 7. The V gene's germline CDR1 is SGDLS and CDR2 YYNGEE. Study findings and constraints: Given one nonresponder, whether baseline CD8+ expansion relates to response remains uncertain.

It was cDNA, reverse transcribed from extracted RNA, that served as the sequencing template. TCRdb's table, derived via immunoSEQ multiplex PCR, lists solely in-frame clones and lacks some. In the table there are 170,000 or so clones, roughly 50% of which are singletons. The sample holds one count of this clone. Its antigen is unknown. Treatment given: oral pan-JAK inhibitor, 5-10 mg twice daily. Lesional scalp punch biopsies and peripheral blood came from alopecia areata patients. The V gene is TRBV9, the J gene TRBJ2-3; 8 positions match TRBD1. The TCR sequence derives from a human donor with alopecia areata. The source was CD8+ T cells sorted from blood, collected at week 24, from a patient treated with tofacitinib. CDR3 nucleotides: TGTGCCAGTAACCCGGGACAGGTCACAGATACGCAGTATTTT. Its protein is CASNPGQVTDTQYF.